The following is a T cell receptor (beta chain) sequence with its context. This specimen comes from a study of blood T cell repertoires in COVID-19. TCRdb's copy holds only in-frame clones and misses some; the assay was immunoSEQ multiplex PCR. The sample includes under 35,000 clones, 70% to 90% of them seen just once. Trimming cost V 3 bases and J 1 base, with 18 bases left between them. Germline values: CDR1 LNHDA, CDR2 SQIVND (reference sequence). This CDR3 comprises 17 residues. This chain links TRBV19 with TRBJ1-1, with D possibly TRBD1 on 5 matching bases. Sequenced material: peripheral blood. The receptor's source is a human donor in a cohort sampled during active COVID-19. CDR3 loop: CASSIGAGRRRNTEAFF. The CDR3 nucleotides read TGTGCCAGTAGTATCGGGGCGGGGAGGAGAAGGAACACTGAAGCTTTCTTT.